The next 22 T cell receptor beta chains were all read from a single sample in a study of T cell responses to AZD1222 COVID-19 vaccine. Sequencing used immunoSEQ multiplex PCR; TCRdb keeps in-frame clones, though not all of them. Of about 130,000 clones listed, approximately 94% were seen once; the top ten hold over 7.5%. The sequences come from peripheral blood, collected on day 0 of AZD1222 vaccination. The receptors derive from an adult in good health.

The rearrangement uses TRBV12-3 or TRBV12-4 and TRBJ1-2; D gene uncertain. This CDR3 has 13 amino acids. V was clipped by 3 bases and J by 7 bases, with 12 bases between them. The CDR3 loop reads CASSFFYGSGYTF. In DNA form, the CDR3 reads TGTGCCAGCAGTTTTTTTTATGGGAGTGGCTACACCTTC.

This clone ranks as large. The chain uses TRBV2 and TRBJ1-2; D call uncertain. Trimming stripped 3 bases from V and 8 bases from J, with 19 bases between. This CDR3 spans 15 amino acids. The germline V gene has CDR1 SNHLY and CDR2 FYNNEI. The CDR3 DNA is TGTGCCAGCAGTGAGGGCTCGTGGCAGGCCGTAGGCTACACCTTC. It encodes CASSEGSWQAVGYTF.

The rearrangement uses TRBV5-4 and TRBJ2-1; D is perhaps TRBD1 or TRBD2 (6 bases each). This CDR3 is 15 amino acids long. V dropped 4 bases and J dropped 2 bases, with 13 bases sitting between them. The V gene's germline CDR1 is SGHNT and CDR2 YYREEE (reference sequence). The CDR3 protein is CASSLGGSTYNEQFF. The CDR3 bases are TGTGCCAGCAGCCTGGGGGGCTCCACCTACAATGAGCAGTTCTTC.

The chain uses TRBV7-2 and TRBJ2-2; 9 bases are a match to TRBD1. Losses at the gene ends were 2 bases for V and 5 bases for J; bases not matched to a gene: 12. CDR1 SGHTA and CDR2 FQGNSA come from the germline V gene. The CDR3 runs 18 residues. CDR3 DNA sequence: TGTGCCAGCAGCTTAAGGGCACCGGGACAGGGTCATACCGGGGAGCTGTTTTTT. Translated, it gives CASSLRAPGQGHTGELFF.

V usage is TRBV7-3 and J usage is TRBJ2-3; 7 bases fit TRBD2. The CDR3 sequence is 14 residues long. Germline CDR1 SGHTA, CDR2 FQGTGA. The J segment lost 2 bases and the V segment lost 5 bases, leaving 4 bases of the junction unmatched. The DNA of the CDR3 is TGTGCCAGCAGCCACGGGGGGTACACAGATACGCAGTATTTT. Residues: CASSHGGYTDTQYF.

The chain links TRBV18 to TRBJ2-1, with D tentatively TRBD2 (5 bases). The germline gives CDR1 KGHSH, CDR2 LQKENI. The CDR3 has 13 residues. V was shortened by 3 bases and J by 7 bases, with 10 bases between the two germline ends. DNA for the CDR3: TGTGCCAGCTCACCGCTAGCCAAGAATGAGCAGTTCTTC. Residues: CASSPLAKNEQFF.

This chain uses TRBV2 with TRBJ2-2; D unclear. Per the germline V gene, CDR1 is SNHLY and CDR2 is FYNNEI. This CDR3 is built from 13 residues. V was shortened by 8 bases and J by 4 bases, with 11 bases between the two germline ends. CDR3 DNA sequence: TGTGCCAGCCGATTCAGACCCACCGGGGAGCTGTTTTTT. Amino acid sequence: CASRFRPTGELFF.

The chain has TRBV5-1 and TRBJ1-3, with a possible D match to TRBD1 (5 bases). V was trimmed by 0 bases and J by 0 bases, leaving 13 bases between them. This CDR3 contains 17 residues. CDR1 SGHRS and CDR2 YFSETQ come from the germline V gene. The CDR3 nucleotides read TGCGCCAGCAGCTTGGCGCCGGGACGGGACTCTGGAAACACCATATATTTT. It yields the protein CASSLAPGRDSGNTIYF.

This chain connects TRBV19 to TRBJ2-7, with 7 bases identical to TRBD1. Unmatched junction bases numbered 3, after V lost 1 base and J lost 0 bases. Germline loops: CDR1 LNHDA, CDR2 SQIVND (reference sequence). This CDR3 is built from 15 residues. The DNA for the CDR3 is TGTGCCAGTAGTATAGCGGCAGGGGGCTCCTACGAGCAGTACTTC. Residues: CASSIAAGGSYEQYF.

The chain couples TRBV30 to TRBJ1-1; D uncertain. This CDR3 comprises 11 residues. Germline-derived CDR1 and CDR2 are GTSNPN and SVGIG (reference sequence). Trimming took off 5 bases at V and 8 bases at J, with 12 bases between the two ends. CDR3 protein: CAWDPTLEAFF. The DNA of the CDR3 is TGTGCCTGGGACCCCACTCTGGAAGCTTTCTTT.

This clone was seen only a few times. The chain carries TRBV4-2 and TRBJ1-5, with D possibly matching TRBD1 (6 bases). The V and J ends lost 0 bases and 0 bases respectively, with 9 bases between them. Per germline, CDR1 LGHNA and CDR2 YNFKEQ. The CDR3 is made up of 16 amino acids. The CDR3 DNA reads as TGTGCCAGCAGCCAAGATGGGGGGCATAGCAATCAGCCCCAGCATTTT. This codes for CASSQDGGHSNQPQHF.

Only a few counts were recorded for this clone. V gene TRBV3-1 (or the pseudogene TRBV3-2) combines with J gene TRBJ1-3; D may be TRBD1 (5 bases). Trimming removed 10 bases at V and 0 bases at J, with 7 bases between. The CDR3 loop spans 12 amino acids. CDR1 LGHDT and CDR2 YNNKEL come from the germline V gene (reference sequence). The CDR3 loop reads CATGGSGNTIYF. The CDR3 bases are TGTGCCACGGGGGGCTCTGGAAACACCATATATTTT.

This chain uses TRBV4-2 with TRBJ1-5; D ambiguous. V was trimmed by 3 bases and J by 3 bases, leaving 12 bases between them. The germline V gene encodes CDR1 LGHNA and CDR2 YNFKEQ. The CDR3 contains 15 residues. Written as DNA, the CDR3 is TGTGCCAGCAGCCAGGCTTTGGGCCCCAATCAGCCCCAGCATTTT. Protein sequence: CASSQALGPNQPQHF.

In this sample, this clone turned up once. V gene TRBV9 combines with J gene TRBJ1-4, with D unresolved. The germline V gene has CDR1 SGDLS and CDR2 YYNGEE. V was pared by 3 bases and J by 5 bases, with 11 bases between. This CDR3 has 14 residues. The CDR3 sequence is CASSGEGSNEKLFF. CDR3 bases: TGTGCCAGCAGCGGGGAAGGGTCAAATGAAAAACTGTTTTTT.

The rearrangement links TRBV18 to TRBJ1-4; the D gene is possibly TRBD1 (6 bases). In germline, CDR1 is KGHSH, CDR2 LQKENI. Trimming took 3 bases from V and 15 from J, leaving 14 bases between them. The CDR3 totals 12 residues. CDR3 amino acids: CASSPAQGTVFF. The CDR3 coding sequence is TGTGCCAGCTCACCCGCCCAGGGGACGGTGTTTTTT. Combining the CDR3 with reference TRBV18 and TRBJ1-4 gives the whole variable domain NAGVMQNPRHLVRRRGQEARLRCSPMKGHSHVYWYRQLPEEGLKFMVYLQKENIIDESGMPKERFSAEFPKEGPSILRIQQVVRGDSAAYFCASSPAQGTVFFGSGTQLSVL.

The rearrangement links TRBV4-1 to TRBJ1-3, with D perhaps TRBD1 (5 bases). Germline values: CDR1 MGHRA, CDR2 YSYEKL. The CDR3 contains 17 residues. Trimming removed 5 bases from V and 4 bases from J, with 21 bases in between. DNA of the CDR3: TGCGCCAGCAGCTCCCCGGGGGAGCGGTCAGCGGGAAACACCATATATTTT. This codes for CASSSPGERSAGNTIYF.

The chain combines TRBV12-3 or TRBV12-4 with TRBJ1-2; maybe TRBD1 (5 bases). Trimming shortened V by 4 bases and J by 6 bases, and 12 bases separated the two germline ends. The length of the CDR3 is 13 residues. The CDR3 DNA reads TGTGCCAGCAGTTGGGGGGGAGGGGATGGCTACACCTTC. Translating gives CASSWGGGDGYTF.

The V and J genes are TRBV6-1 and TRBJ2-7, with D perhaps matching TRBD2 (5 bases). This CDR3 contains 15 residues. Trimming cost V 1 base and J 4 bases, with 14 bases left between them. Germline CDR1 MNHNS, CDR2 SASEGT. CDR3 sequence reads: CASSEEYGLPYEQYF. The CDR3, as DNA: TGTGCCAGCAGTGAAGAATACGGACTGCCTTACGAGCAGTACTTC.

The chain has TRBV3-1 (or the pseudogene TRBV3-2) and TRBJ1-1; a possible D gene is TRBD1 (6 bases). Between the trimmed V and J ends, which lost 4 bases and 1 base, there was a span of 22 bases. Per the germline V gene, CDR1 is LGHDT and CDR2 is YNNKEL (reference sequence). The CDR3 runs to 18 residues. In DNA, the CDR3 is TGTGCCAGCAGCCCCGCCCCCCAGGGGCCTTCCACGAACACTGAAGCTTTCTTT. Protein: CASSPAPQGPSTNTEAFF.

The rearrangement links TRBV7-9 to TRBJ2-3; no firm D call. Between the trimmed V and J ends, which lost 4 bases and 6 bases, there was a span of 11 bases. This CDR3 region has 13 residues. Germline values: CDR1 SEHNR, CDR2 FQNEAQ (reference sequence). The CDR3 DNA reads TGTGCCAGCAGCTCGCCCAGTATGGATACGCAGTATTTT. Translated: CASSSPSMDTQYF.

V is TRBV5-8 and J is TRBJ2-5; 13 bases map to TRBD2. The CDR3 has 15 amino acids. V dropped 4 bases and J dropped 3; count of bases not matched to a gene: 3. Germline V gene lookup returns CDR1 SGHTS and CDR2 YDEGEE. The DNA of the CDR3 is TGTGCCAGCAGCCCGGGACTAGCGGGGAAAGAGACCCAGTACTTC. Its translation: CASSPGLAGKETQYF.

The J gene is TRBJ1-2, the V gene TRBV6-5, with D unclear. Germline V gives CDR1 MNHEY, CDR2 SVGAGI. CDR3 length equals 14 residues. The V end was cut by 6 bases, the J end by 5 bases, with 16 bases between. CDR3 loop: CASSPGIRGYGYTF. The CDR3 DNA sequence: TGTGCCAGCAGCCCGGGTATCCGGGGATATGGCTACACCTTC.